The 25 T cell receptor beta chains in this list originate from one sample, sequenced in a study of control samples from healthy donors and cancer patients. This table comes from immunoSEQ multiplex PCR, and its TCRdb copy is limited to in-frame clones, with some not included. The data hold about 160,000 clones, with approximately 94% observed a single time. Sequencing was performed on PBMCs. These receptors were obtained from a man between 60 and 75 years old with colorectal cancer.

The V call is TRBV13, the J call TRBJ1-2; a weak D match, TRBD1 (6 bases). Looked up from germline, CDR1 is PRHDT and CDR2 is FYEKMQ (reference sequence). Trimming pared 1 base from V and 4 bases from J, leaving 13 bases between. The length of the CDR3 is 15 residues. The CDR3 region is CASSLEQGRGYGYTF. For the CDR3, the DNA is TGTGCCAGCAGCTTAGAACAGGGCCGAGGCTATGGCTACACCTTC.

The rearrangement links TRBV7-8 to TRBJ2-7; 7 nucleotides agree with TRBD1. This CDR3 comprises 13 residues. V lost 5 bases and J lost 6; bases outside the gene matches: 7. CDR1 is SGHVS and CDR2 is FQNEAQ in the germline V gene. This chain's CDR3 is CASSRQGLGEQYF. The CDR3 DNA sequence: TGTGCCAGCAGCCGACAGGGCCTGGGCGAGCAGTACTTC.

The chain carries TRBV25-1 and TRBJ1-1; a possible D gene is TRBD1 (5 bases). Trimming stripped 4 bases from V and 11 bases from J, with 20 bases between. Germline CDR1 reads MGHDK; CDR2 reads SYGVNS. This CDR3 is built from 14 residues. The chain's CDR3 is CASSVAGHRGEAFF. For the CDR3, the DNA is TGTGCCAGCAGTGTAGCAGGACATCGAGGGGAGGCTTTCTTT.

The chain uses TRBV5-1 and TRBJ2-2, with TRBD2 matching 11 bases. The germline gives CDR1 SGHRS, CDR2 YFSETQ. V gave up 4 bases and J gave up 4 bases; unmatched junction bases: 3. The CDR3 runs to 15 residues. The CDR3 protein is CASSNSGGATGELFF. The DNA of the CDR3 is TGCGCCAGCAGCAATAGCGGGGGGGCCACCGGGGAGCTGTTTTTT.

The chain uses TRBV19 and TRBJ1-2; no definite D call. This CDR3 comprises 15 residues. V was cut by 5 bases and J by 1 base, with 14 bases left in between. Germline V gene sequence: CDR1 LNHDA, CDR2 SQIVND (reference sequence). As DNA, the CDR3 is TGTGCCAGTAGTCCCTCTCCCTGGGATAACTATGGCTACACCTTC. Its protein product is CASSPSPWDNYGYTF.

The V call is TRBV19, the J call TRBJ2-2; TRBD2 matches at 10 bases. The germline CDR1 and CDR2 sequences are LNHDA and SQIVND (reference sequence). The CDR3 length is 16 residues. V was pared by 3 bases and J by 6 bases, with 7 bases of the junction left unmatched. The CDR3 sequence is CASSILASGGAGELFF. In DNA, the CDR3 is TGTGCCAGTAGTATCCTGGCTAGCGGGGGTGCCGGGGAGCTGTTTTTT.

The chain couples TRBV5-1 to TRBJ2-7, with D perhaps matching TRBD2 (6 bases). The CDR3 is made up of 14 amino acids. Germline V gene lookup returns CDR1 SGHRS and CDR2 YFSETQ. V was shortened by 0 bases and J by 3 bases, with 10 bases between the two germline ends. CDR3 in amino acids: CASSLGQEGYEQYF. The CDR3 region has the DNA TGCGCCAGCAGCTTGGGGCAGGAGGGCTACGAGCAGTACTTC.

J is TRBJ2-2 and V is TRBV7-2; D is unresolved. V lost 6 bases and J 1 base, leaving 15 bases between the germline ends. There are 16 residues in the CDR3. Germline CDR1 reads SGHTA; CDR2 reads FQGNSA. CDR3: CASSSRPAGNTGELFF. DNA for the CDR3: TGTGCCAGCAGTTCCAGGCCGGCCGGGAACACCGGGGAGCTGTTTTTT. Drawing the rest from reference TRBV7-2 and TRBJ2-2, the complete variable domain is GAGVSQSPSNKVTEKGKDVELRCDPISGHTALYWYRQSLGQGLEFLIYFQGNSAPDKSGLPSDRFSAERTGGSVSTLTIQRTQQEDSAVYLCASSSRPAGNTGELFFGEGSRLTVL.

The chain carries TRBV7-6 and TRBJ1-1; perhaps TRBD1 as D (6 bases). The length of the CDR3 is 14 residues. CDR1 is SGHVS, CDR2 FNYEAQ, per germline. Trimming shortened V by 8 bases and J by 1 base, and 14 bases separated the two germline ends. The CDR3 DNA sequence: TGTGCCAGCGGGGGCCCAACGTCGAACACTGAAGCTTTCTTT. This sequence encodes CASGGPTSNTEAFF.

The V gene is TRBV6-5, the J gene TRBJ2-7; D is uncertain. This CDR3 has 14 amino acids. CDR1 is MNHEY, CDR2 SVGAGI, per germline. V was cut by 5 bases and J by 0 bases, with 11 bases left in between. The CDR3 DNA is TGTGCCAGCAGTCGGCAAGAGGACTCCTACGAGCAGTACTTC. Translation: CASSRQEDSYEQYF.

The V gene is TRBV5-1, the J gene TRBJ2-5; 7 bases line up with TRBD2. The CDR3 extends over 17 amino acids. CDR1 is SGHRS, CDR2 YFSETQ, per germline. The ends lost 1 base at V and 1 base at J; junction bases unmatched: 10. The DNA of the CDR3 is TGCGCCAGCAGCTTGACGCCGACTAGCCCTTCCCAAGAGACCCAGTACTTC. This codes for CASSLTPTSPSQETQYF.

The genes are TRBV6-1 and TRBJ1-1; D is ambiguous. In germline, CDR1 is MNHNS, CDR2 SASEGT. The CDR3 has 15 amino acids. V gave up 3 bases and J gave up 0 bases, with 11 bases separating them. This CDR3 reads CASSEEQALNTEAFF. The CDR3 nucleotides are TGTGCCAGCAGTGAGGAGCAGGCGTTGAACACTGAAGCTTTCTTT.

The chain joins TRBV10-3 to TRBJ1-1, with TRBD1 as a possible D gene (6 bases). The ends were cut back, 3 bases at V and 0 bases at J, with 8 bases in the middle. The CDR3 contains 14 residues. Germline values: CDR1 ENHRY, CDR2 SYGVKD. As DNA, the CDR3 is TGTGCCATCAGTGATAGGGGGGTGAACACTGAAGCTTTCTTT. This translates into CAISDRGVNTEAFF.

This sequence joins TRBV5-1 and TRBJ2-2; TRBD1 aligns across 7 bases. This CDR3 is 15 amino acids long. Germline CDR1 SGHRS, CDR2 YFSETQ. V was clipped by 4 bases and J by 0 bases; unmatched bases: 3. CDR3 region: CASSRQGPNTGELFF. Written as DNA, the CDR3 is TGCGCCAGCAGCCGACAGGGACCGAACACCGGGGAGCTGTTTTTT.

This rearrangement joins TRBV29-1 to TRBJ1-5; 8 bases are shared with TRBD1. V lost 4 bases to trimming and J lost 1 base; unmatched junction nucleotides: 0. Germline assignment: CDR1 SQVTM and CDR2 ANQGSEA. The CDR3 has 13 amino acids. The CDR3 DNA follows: TGCAGCGTTGGACAGGGGAGCAATCAGCCCCAGCATTTT. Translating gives CSVGQGSNQPQHF. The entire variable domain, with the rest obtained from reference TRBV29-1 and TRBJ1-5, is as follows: SAVISQKPSRDICQRGTSLTIQCQVDSQVTMMFWYRQQPGQSLTLIATANQGSEATYESGFVIDKFPISRPNLTFSTLTVSNMSPEDSSIYLCSVGQGSNQPQHFGDGTRLSIL.

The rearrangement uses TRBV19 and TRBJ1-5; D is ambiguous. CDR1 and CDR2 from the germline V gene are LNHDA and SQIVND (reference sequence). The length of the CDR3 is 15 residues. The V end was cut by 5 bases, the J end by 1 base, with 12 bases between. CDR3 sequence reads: CASSPLGGSNQPQHF. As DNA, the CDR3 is TGTGCCAGTAGTCCGCTGGGAGGGAGCAATCAGCCCCAGCATTTT.

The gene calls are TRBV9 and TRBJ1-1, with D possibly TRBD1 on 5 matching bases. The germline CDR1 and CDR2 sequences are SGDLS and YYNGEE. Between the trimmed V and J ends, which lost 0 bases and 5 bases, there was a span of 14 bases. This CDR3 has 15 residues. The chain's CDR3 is CASSVATGGWTEAFF. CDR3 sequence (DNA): TGTGCCAGCAGCGTAGCTACAGGCGGGTGGACTGAAGCTTTCTTT.

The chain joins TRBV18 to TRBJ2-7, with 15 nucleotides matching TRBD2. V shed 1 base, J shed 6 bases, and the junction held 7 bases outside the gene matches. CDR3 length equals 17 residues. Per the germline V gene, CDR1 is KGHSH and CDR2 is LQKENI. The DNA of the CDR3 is TGTGCCAGCTCACCACGGAGGACTAGCGGGGGGGCCAGCGAGCAGTACTTC. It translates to CASSPRRTSGGASEQYF.

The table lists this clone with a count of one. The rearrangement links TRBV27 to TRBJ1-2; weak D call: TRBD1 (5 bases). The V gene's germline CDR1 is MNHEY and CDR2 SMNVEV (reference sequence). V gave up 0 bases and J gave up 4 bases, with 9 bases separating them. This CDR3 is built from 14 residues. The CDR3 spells CASSLSGAPYGYTF. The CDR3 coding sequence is TGTGCCAGCAGTTTATCAGGGGCGCCCTATGGCTACACCTTC.

CDR3 DNA: TGTGCCAGCAGCCCCATTAGAGGTAGACATAATTCACCCCTCCACTTT. Its protein is CASSPIRGRHNSPLHF. The genes are TRBV11-3 and TRBJ1-6; D is unclear. The CDR3 loop spans 16 amino acids. Germline V gene lookup returns CDR1 SGHNT and CDR2 YENEEA. Trimming took off 5 bases at V and 5 bases at J, with 16 bases between the two ends.

The CDR3 protein is CASSIQGNTEAFF. As DNA, the CDR3 is TGTGCCAGCAGCATACAGGGGAACACTGAAGCTTTCTTT. V and J are TRBV9 and TRBJ1-1; possible D gene TRBD1, 6 bases. V lost 4 bases to trimming and J lost 1 base, with 8 bases between them. The germline V gene has CDR1 SGDLS and CDR2 YYNGEE. The CDR3 spans 13 residues.

This chain's CDR3 is CASSFVVGLAGPYEQYF. The CDR3 DNA sequence: TGTGCCAGCAGCTTCGTCGTGGGGCTAGCGGGTCCCTACGAGCAGTACTTC. The chain couples TRBV7-9 to TRBJ2-7; 8 bases line up with TRBD2. Germline V lookup: CDR1 SEHNR, CDR2 FQNEAQ (reference sequence). V was clipped by 3 bases and J by 2 bases; unmatched bases: 12. This CDR3 has 17 amino acids. Looking up the rest from reference TRBV7-9 and TRBJ2-7 gives the full variable domain: DTGVSQNPRHKITKRGQNVTFRCDPISEHNRLYWYRQTLGQGPEFLTYFQNEAQLEKSRLLSDRFSAERPKGSFSTLEIQRTEQGDSAMYLCASSFVVGLAGPYEQYFGPGTRLTVT.

In DNA form, the CDR3 reads TGTGCCAGCAGCCCAGCTGGGGGTGTCAACACTGAAGCTTTCTTT. Translation: CASSPAGGVNTEAFF. The V gene is TRBV5-5, the J gene TRBJ1-1; possibly TRBD1 for D (5 bases). Germline V CDR1 and CDR2: SGHKS, YYEKEE (reference sequence). This CDR3 region has 15 residues. With 4 bases removed from V and 2 bases from J, the gap between germline ends came to 15 bases.

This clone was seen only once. In DNA form, the CDR3 reads TGTGCCAGCAGCGGATCCGGGACTAGCGGGGTGAACACCGGGGAGCTGTTTTTT. It translates to CASSGSGTSGVNTGELFF. The chain uses TRBV9 and TRBJ2-2; the match to TRBD2 covers 13 bases. Germline V gene data show CDR1 as SGDLS and CDR2 as YYNGEE. With V trimmed by 3 bases and J by 1 base, 6 bases remained unmatched. This CDR3 has 18 residues.

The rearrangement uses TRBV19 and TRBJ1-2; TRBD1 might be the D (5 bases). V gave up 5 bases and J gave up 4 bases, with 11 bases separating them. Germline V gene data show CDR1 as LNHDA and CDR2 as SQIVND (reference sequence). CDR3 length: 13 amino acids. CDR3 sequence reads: CASSWQGSYGYTF. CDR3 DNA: TGTGCCAGTAGTTGGCAGGGTAGCTATGGCTACACCTTC.